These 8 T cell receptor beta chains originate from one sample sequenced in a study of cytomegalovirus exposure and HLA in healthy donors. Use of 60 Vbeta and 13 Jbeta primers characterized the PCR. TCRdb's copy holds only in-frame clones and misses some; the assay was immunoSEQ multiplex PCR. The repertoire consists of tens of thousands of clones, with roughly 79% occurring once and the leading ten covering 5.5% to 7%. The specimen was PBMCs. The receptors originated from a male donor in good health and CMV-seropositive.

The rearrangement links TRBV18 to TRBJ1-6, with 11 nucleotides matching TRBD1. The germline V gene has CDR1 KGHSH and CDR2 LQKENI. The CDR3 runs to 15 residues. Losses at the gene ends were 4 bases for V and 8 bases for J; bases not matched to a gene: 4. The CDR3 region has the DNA TGTGCCAGCTCACGGGACAGGGGGGGGGATTCACCCCTCCACTTT. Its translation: CASSRDRGGDSPLHF.

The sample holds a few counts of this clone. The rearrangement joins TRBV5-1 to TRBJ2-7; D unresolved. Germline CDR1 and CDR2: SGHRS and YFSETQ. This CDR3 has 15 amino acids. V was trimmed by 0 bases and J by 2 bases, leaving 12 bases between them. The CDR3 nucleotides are TGCGCCAGCAGCTTGGCCGTAAACAAAGCCTACGAGCAGTACTTC. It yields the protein CASSLAVNKAYEQYF.

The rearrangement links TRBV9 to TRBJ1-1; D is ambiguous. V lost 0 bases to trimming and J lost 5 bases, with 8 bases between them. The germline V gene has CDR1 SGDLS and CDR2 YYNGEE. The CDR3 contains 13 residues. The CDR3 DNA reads TGTGCCAGCAGCGTAGTGCCGGGGACTGAAGCTTTCTTT. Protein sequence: CASSVVPGTEAFF.

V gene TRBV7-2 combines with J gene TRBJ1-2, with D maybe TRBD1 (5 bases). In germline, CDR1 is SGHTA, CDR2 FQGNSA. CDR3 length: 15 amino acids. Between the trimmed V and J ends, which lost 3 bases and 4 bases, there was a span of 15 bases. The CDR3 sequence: CASSLGGDSRYGYTF. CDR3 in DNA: TGTGCCAGCAGCTTGGGGGGGGATTCTCGCTATGGCTACACCTTC. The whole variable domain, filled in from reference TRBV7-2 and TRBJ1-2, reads GAGVSQSPSNKVTEKGKDVELRCDPISGHTALYWYRQSLGQGLEFLIYFQGNSAPDKSGLPSDRFSAERTGGSVSTLTIQRTQQEDSAVYLCASSLGGDSRYGYTFGSGTRLTVV.

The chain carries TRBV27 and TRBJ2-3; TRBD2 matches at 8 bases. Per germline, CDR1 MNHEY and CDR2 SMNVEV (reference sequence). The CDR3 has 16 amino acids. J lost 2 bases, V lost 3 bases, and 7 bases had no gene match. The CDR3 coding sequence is TGTGCCAGCAGTTTTATTACTAGCGGTCCCACAGATACGCAGTATTTT. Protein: CASSFITSGPTDTQYF.

The chain's CDR3 is CASSLEPGGSRQTQYF. CDR3 DNA sequence: TGTGCCAGCAGCTTAGAGCCGGGGGGCTCCCGGCAGACCCAGTACTTC. The rearrangement links TRBV7-2 to TRBJ2-5, with D maybe TRBD2 (7 bases). The V and J ends lost 1 base and 6 bases respectively, with 18 bases between them. The germline V gene has CDR1 SGHTA and CDR2 FQGNSA. The CDR3 is 16 residues long.

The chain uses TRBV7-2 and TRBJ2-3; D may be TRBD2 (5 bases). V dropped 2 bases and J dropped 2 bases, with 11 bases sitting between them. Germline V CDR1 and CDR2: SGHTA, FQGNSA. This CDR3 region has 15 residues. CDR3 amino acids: CASSLRLDYTDTQYF. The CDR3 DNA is TGTGCCAGCAGCTTACGATTAGACTACACAGATACGCAGTATTTT.

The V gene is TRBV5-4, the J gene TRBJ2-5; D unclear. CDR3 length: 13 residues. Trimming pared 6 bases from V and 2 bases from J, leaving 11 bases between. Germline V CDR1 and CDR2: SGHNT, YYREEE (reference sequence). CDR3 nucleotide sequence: TGTGCCAGCACCCTAGGCATTCAAGAGACCCAGTACTTC. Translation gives CASTLGIQETQYF.